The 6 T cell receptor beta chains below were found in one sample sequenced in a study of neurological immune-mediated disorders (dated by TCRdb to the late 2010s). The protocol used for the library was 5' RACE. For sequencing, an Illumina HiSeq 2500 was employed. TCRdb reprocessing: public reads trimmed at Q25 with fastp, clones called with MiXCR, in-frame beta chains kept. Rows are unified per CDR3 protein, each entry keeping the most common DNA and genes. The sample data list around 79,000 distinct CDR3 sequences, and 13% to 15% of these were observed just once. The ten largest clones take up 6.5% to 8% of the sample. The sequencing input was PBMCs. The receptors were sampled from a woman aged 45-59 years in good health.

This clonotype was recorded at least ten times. The DNA of the CDR3 is TGCGCCAGCAGCTACAGTTATCAAGAGACCCAGTACTTC. It translates to CASSYSYQETQYF. V and J are TRBV5-1 and TRBJ2-5; no definite D call. The germline gives CDR1 SGHRS, CDR2 YFSETQ. The CDR3 is 13 amino acids. Trimming removed 3 bases at V and 2 bases at J, with 8 bases between.

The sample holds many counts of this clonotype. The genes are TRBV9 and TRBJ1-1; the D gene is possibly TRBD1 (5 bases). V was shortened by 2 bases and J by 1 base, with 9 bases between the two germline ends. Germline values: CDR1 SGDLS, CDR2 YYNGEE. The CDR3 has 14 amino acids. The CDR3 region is CASSVGDGNTEAFF. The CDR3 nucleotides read TGTGCCAGCAGCGTCGGGGACGGGAACACTGAAGCTTTCTTT.

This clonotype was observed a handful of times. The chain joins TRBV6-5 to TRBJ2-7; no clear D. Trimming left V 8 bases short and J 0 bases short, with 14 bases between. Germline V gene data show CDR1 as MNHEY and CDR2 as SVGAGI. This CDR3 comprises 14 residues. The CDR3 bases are TGTGCCAGCGGTCTTGCGATTGGCTCCTACGAGCAGTACTTC. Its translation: CASGLAIGSYEQYF.

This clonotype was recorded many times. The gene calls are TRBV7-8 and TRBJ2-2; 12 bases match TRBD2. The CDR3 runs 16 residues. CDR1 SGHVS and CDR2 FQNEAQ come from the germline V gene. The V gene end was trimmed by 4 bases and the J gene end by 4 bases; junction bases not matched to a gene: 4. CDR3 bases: TGTGCCAGCAGCTCTAGCGGGGGGGACTCCACCGGGGAGCTGTTTTTT. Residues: CASSSSGGDSTGELFF. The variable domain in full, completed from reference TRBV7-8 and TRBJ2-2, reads GAGVSQSPRYKVAKRGQDVALRCDPISGHVSLFWYQQALGQGPEFLTYFQNEAQLDKSGLPSDRFFAERPEGSVSTLKIQRTQQEDSAVYLCASSSSGGDSTGELFFGEGSRLTVL.

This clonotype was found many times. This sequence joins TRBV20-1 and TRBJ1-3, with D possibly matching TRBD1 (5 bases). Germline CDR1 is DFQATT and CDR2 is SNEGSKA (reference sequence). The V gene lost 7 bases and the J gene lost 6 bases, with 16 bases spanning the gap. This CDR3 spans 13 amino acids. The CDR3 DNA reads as TGCAGTGTAGCCAGGGATCGCGAAAACACCATATATTTT. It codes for CSVARDRENTIYF.

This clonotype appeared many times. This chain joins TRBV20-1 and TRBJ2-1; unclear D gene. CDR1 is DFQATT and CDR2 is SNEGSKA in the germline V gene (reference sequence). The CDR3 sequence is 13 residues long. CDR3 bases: TGCAGCGGCGGACCTAGCTCCTACAATGAGCAGTTCTTC. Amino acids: CSGGPSSYNEQFF.